Listed below are T cell receptor beta chains from one sample, sequenced in a study of beta chain features in type 1 diabetes. Clones were sequenced by immunoSEQ multiplex PCR, and TCRdb holds only the in-frame ones, with some missing. The data hold under 950,000 clones, with roughly a sixth observed a single time. Sequencing input: naive CD4+ T cells from blood. The receptor source for this set is a woman aged 18-29 years in good health. CDR3s include the opening cysteine and the closing phenylalanine or tryptophan. D genes are given only for firm matches. The listing skips clone size in some rows; elsewhere it reads once, few, many or a size class.

D gene,clone size,J gene,V gene,CDR3 protein,CDR3 DNA
TRBD2,-,TRBJ2-3,TRBV11-1,CASSRSPGAGLDPYTQYF,TGTGCCAGCAGTCGATCCCCAGGAGCGGGACTAGACCCATATACGCAGTATTTT
-,few,TRBJ2-5,TRBV10-3,CAISRRTEAGETQYF,TGTGCCATCAGCCGGCGGACGGAGGCAGGAGAGACCCAGTACTTC
TRBD2,few,TRBJ2-7,TRBV27,CASSSGSFREQYF,TGTGCCAGCAGTAGCGGGAGTTTTCGCGAGCAGTACTTC
TRBD1,few,TRBJ2-1,TRBV5-1,CASSSTGTGRTREQFF,TGCGCCAGCAGTTCAACCGGGACAGGGAGGACACGTGAGCAGTTCTTC
-,-,TRBJ2-5,TRBV9,CASSATGAGTQYF,TGTGCCAGCAGCGCAACCGGGGCCGGGACCCAGTACTTC
-,few,TRBJ2-7,TRBV28,CASNLAGVDYEQYF,TGTGCCAGCAACCTAGCAGGGGTTGACTACGAGCAGTACTTC
-,few,TRBJ2-5,TRBV10-3,CATNRGDGETQYF,TGTGCCACCAACCGTGGGGACGGAGAGACCCAGTACTTC
TRBD2,-,TRBJ2-1,TRBV6-1,CASSNRLALHEQFF,TGTGCCAGCAGTAATCGACTAGCACTCCATGAGCAGTTCTTC
-,few,TRBJ2-5,TRBV7-9,CASSLGVGKEETQYF,TGTGCCAGCAGCTTGGGGGTGGGGAAGGAAGAGACCCAGTACTTC
TRBD2,-,TRBJ2-7,TRBV7-2,CASSSGGAGAYEQYF,TGTGCCAGCAGCTCCGGAGGGGCGGGAGCCTACGAGCAGTACTTC
-,-,TRBJ1-5,TRBV18,CASSPSGTPNQPQHF,TGTGCCAGCTCACCCTCCGGGACCCCCAATCAGCCCCAGCATTTT
-,-,TRBJ1-4,TRBV13,CASSLRGVRGKLFF,TGTGCCAGCAGCTTACGAGGGGTACGGGGAAAACTGTTTTTT
TRBD2,-,TRBJ2-5,TRBV2,CASSRQGEAGETQYF,TGTGCCAGCAGTCGGCAGGGTGAAGCGGGGGAGACCCAGTACTTC
-,-,TRBJ2-5,TRBV7-8,CAPSDQEETQYF,TGTGCCCCAAGTGACCAAGAGGAGACCCAGTACTTC
TRBD1,-,TRBJ1-1,TRBV28,CASSLSGTGEAFF,TGTGCCAGCAGTTTATCGGGGACAGGTGAAGCTTTCTTT
-,-,TRBJ2-5,TRBV27,CASSRGLTRGIPETQYF,TGTGCCAGCAGTCGGGGACTGACCCGCGGGATTCCAGAGACCCAGTACTTC
TRBD2,-,TRBJ2-2,TRBV7-2,CASSLFPAGASGELFF,TGTGCCAGCAGCTTATTCCCAGCGGGAGCAAGCGGGGAGCTGTTTTTT
TRBD1,-,TRBJ1-5,TRBV15,CATSRDPRGRGRNQPQHF,TGTGCCACCAGCAGAGACCCCCGCGGCAGGGGGCGCAATCAGCCCCAGCATTTT
-,few,TRBJ2-7,TRBV7-2,CASSQSEAGLGYEQYF,TGTGCCAGCAGCCAATCCGAGGCAGGGCTGGGCTACGAGCAGTACTTC
-,-,TRBJ2-7,TRBV6-1,CASQRSGDGSYEQYF,TGTGCCAGCCAACGTAGCGGAGACGGCTCCTACGAGCAGTACTTC
-,few,TRBJ2-1,TRBV2,CASSEGGREQFF,TGTGCCAGCAGTGAAGGGGGTCGTGAGCAGTTCTTC
-,once,TRBJ2-1,TRBV7-2,CASSFYGQQSEQFF,TGTGCCAGCAGCTTCTACGGTCAGCAAAGTGAGCAGTTCTTC
-,few,TRBJ1-3,TRBV13,CASSLNLQDSGNTIYF,TGTGCCAGCAGCTTAAATTTACAGGACTCTGGAAACACCATATATTTT
-,-,TRBJ2-1,TRBV11-1,CASSPTGNEQFF,TGTGCCAGCAGCCCCACAGGAAATGAGCAGTTCTTC
-,few,TRBJ2-1,TRBV28,CASSPQLDEQFF,TGTGCCAGCAGTCCCCAATTGGATGAGCAGTTCTTC
-,few,TRBJ1-5,TRBV18,CASSQTPVDQPQHF,TGTGCCAGCTCACAGACACCCGTGGATCAGCCCCAGCATTTT
TRBD2,few,TRBJ2-1,TRBV4-3,CASSPRTSTRTEQFF,TGCGCCAGCAGCCCCCGGACTAGCACTCGTACTGAGCAGTTCTTC
TRBD1,-,TRBJ2-5,TRBV10-3,CAISRQGSPLTETQYF,TGTGCCATCAGCCGACAGGGTTCCCCCCTAACGGAGACCCAGTACTTC
TRBD1,few,TRBJ1-1,TRBV5-1,CASSFGQVDTEAFF,TGCGCCAGCAGCTTTGGACAGGTTGACACTGAAGCTTTCTTT
-,-,TRBJ2-7,TRBV21-1,CARTFCNEQYF,TGTGCCCGGACCTTTTGTAACGAGCAGTACTTC
TRBD2,-,TRBJ2-1,TRBV5-1,CASSSLTGDRTSSRKNEQFF,TGCGCCAGCAGCTCGTTGACGGGGGATCGGACTAGTAGCCGCAAAAATGAGCAGTTCTTC
-,-,TRBJ2-5,TRBV7-9,CASSLVASSETQYF,TGTGCCAGCAGCTTAGTCGCTAGCTCTGAGACCCAGTACTTC
TRBD2,few,TRBJ2-2,TRBV13,CASSSRTSGTGELFF,TGTGCCAGCAGCTCCCGGACTAGCGGCACCGGGGAGCTGTTTTTT
-,-,TRBJ2-5,TRBV11-2,CASSLGLSRTIQETQYF,TGTGCCAGCAGCTTAGGTCTTTCGCGGACGATCCAAGAGACCCAGTACTTC
TRBD1,few,TRBJ1-2,TRBV2,CASSDRGRGYGYTF,TGTGCCAGCAGTGACAGGGGGCGAGGCTATGGCTACACCTTC
TRBD2,-,TRBJ2-2,TRBV18,CASSFSREATGELFF,TGTGCCAGCTCATTTTCGCGGGAGGCGACCGGGGAGCTGTTTTTT
TRBD2,-,TRBJ2-1,TRBV9,CASSVEGVTSGRPNEQFF,TGTGCCAGCAGCGTAGAGGGGGTTACTAGCGGGAGGCCCAATGAGCAGTTCTTC
TRBD2,few,TRBJ2-3,TRBV7-9,CASSGASGSSDTQYF,TGTGCCAGCAGCGGGGCTAGCGGGAGTAGTGATACGCAGTATTTT
-,-,TRBJ1-2,TRBV11-2,CASSLTRYGYTF,TGTGCCAGCAGCTTAACCCGCTATGGCTACACCTTC
-,-,TRBJ2-2,TRBV7-9,CASSSQARVTGELFF,TGTGCCAGCAGCTCCCAAGCCAGGGTCACCGGGGAGCTGTTTTTT
TRBD2,-,TRBJ2-1,TRBV6-5,CASSPSGRANNEQFF,TGTGCCAGCAGCCCGAGCGGGAGGGCCAACAATGAGCAGTTCTTC
-,few,TRBJ2-5,TRBV4-3,CASSHEFERAGETQYF,TGCGCCAGCAGCCATGAATTCGAGAGGGCCGGAGAGACCCAGTACTTC
-,few,TRBJ1-1,TRBV9,CASSVTGTSNTEAFF,TGTGCCAGCAGCGTAACCGGGACATCGAACACTGAAGCTTTCTTT
TRBD1,few,TRBJ2-7,TRBV27,CASSGQGPYEQYF,TGTGCCAGCAGTGGACAGGGTCCCTACGAGCAGTACTTC
-,few,TRBJ2-1,TRBV19,CASSVTSSYNEQFF,TGTGCCAGTAGCGTAACGAGCTCCTACAATGAGCAGTTCTTC
-,-,TRBJ2-7,TRBV13,CASSSRRDLNYEQYF,TGTGCCAGCAGCTCCCGCCGGGACTTGAATTACGAGCAGTACTTC
TRBD1,few,TRBJ1-5,TRBV15,CATSQGQARTGNQPQHF,TGTGCCACCAGCCAAGGACAGGCGAGAACGGGCAATCAGCCCCAGCATTTT
TRBD2,-,TRBJ2-5,TRBV7-2,CASSLAPRRAGAKETQYF,TGTGCCAGCAGCTTAGCCCCTAGGCGGGCGGGAGCCAAAGAGACCCAGTACTTC
TRBD2,-,TRBJ2-1,TRBV15,CATSKGTSGYNEQFF,TGTGCCACCAGCAAAGGGACTAGCGGGTACAATGAGCAGTTCTTC
-,few,TRBJ2-2,TRBV7-8,CASSPSYRVGNTGELFF,TGTGCCAGCAGCCCTTCCTACAGGGTCGGGAACACCGGGGAGCTGTTTTTT
TRBD2,-,TRBJ2-7,TRBV15,CATSRDRTSGSKQYF,TGTGCCACCAGCAGAGATCGCACTAGCGGGAGCAAGCAGTACTTC
-,few,TRBJ2-7,TRBV7-3,CASSLFPDSYEQYF,TGTGCCAGCAGCTTATTCCCGGATTCCTACGAGCAGTACTTC
-,few,TRBJ1-1,TRBV5-1,CASSFQTGFVTEAFF,TGCGCCAGCAGCTTTCAAACAGGGTTCGTCACTGAAGCTTTCTTT
-,few,TRBJ2-1,TRBV21-1,CASSKVGTGPYNEQFF,TGTGCCAGCAGCAAAGTTGGCACAGGGCCCTACAATGAGCAGTTCTTC
-,few,TRBJ2-2,TRBV2,CASKGSSAGAGELFF,TGTGCCAGCAAAGGGTCCAGCGCGGGCGCCGGGGAGCTGTTTTTT
-,-,TRBJ1-1,TRBV5-1,CASSQQVNTEAFF,TGCGCCAGCAGCCAACAAGTGAACACTGAAGCTTTCTTT
-,-,TRBJ2-1,TRBV23-1,CAGPAGYNEQFF,TGCGCCGGCCCGGCGGGGTACAATGAGCAGTTCTTC
-,-,TRBJ2-5,TRBV21-1,CASSKLWGRGLYGQYF,TGTGCCAGCAGCAAATTGTGGGGACGAGGGTTGTATGGGCAGTACTTC
TRBD2,-,TRBJ2-2,TRBV9,CASSVGTSWNTGELFF,TGTGCCAGCAGCGTAGGGACTAGCTGGAACACCGGGGAGCTGTTTTTT
-,few,TRBJ2-3,TRBV7-2,CASSLETGTDTQYF,TGTGCCAGCAGCTTAGAAACCGGAACAGATACGCAGTATTTT